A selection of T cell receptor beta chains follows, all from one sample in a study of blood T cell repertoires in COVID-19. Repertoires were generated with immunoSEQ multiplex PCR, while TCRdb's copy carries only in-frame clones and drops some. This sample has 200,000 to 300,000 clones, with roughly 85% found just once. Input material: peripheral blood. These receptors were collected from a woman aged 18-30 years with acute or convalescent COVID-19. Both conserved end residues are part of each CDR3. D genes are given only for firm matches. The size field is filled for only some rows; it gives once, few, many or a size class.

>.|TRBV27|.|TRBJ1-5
CASSLEGANQPQHF
TGTGCCAGCAGTTTAGAGGGCGCCAATCAGCCCCAGCATTTT
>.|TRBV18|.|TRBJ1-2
CASSPRENYGYTF
TGTGCCAGCTCCCCCCGGGAGAACTATGGCTACACCTTC
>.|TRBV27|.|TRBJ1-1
CASSWGTGNTEAFF
TGTGCCAGCAGTTGGGGAACAGGGAACACTGAAGCTTTCTTT
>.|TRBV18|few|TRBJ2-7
CASSPLGGMDEQYF
TGTGCCAGCTCACCTCTGGGGGGTATGGACGAGCAGTACTTC
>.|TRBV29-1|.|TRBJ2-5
CSVGIGGRGETQYF
TGCAGCGTTGGGATCGGGGGGCGCGGAGAGACCCAGTACTTC
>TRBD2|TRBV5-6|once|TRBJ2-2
CASGLLIGLAGNWGELFF
TGTGCCAGCGGACTTTTAATCGGTCTAGCGGGAAACTGGGGGGAGCTGTTTTTT
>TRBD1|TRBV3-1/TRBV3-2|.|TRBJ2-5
CASSQPQGARETQYF
TGTGCCAGCAGCCAACCACAGGGGGCTCGGGAGACCCAGTACTTC
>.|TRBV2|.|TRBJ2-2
CASTPRGEITGELFF
TGTGCCAGCACCCCCCGCGGGGAGATCACCGGGGAGCTGTTTTTT
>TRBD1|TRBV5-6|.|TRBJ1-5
CASSLDRSNQPQHF
TGTGCCAGCAGCCTGGACAGGAGCAATCAGCCCCAGCATTTT
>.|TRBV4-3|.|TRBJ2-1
CASSQPGSYNEQFF
TGCGCCAGCAGCCAACCAGGGTCCTACAATGAGCAGTTCTTC
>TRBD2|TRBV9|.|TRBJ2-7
CASSPTPLAGPEVEQYF
TGTGCCAGCAGCCCCACCCCCCTAGCGGGGCCGGAGGTCGAGCAGTACTTC
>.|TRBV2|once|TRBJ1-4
CASSRDLERDEKLFF
TGTGCCAGCAGCCGGGACCTCGAGCGGGATGAAAAACTGTTTTTT
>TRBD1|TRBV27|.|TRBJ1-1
CASSFVDRANTEAFF
TGTGCCAGCAGTTTCGTGGACAGGGCGAACACTGAAGCTTTCTTT
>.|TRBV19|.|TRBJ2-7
CASSILMGSSGYEQYF
TGTGCCAGTAGTATTTTGATGGGGAGTTCGGGCTACGAGCAGTACTTC
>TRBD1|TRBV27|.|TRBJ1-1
CASSQLGTGVTEAFF
TGTGCCAGCAGTCAACTCGGGACAGGGGTCACTGAAGCTTTCTTT
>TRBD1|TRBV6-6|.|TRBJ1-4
CASSYGGQGVEKLFF
TGTGCCAGCAGTTACGGGGGACAGGGGGTTGAAAAACTGTTTTTT
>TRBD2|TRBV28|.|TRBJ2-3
CASSLARTSRGTDTQYF
TGTGCCAGCAGTCTAGCCCGGACTAGCAGGGGTACAGATACGCAGTATTTT
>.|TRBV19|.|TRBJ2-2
CASSISSANTGELFF
TGTGCCAGTAGTATATCTTCAGCGAACACCGGGGAGCTGTTTTTT
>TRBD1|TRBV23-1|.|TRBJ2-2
CASGEIRDRVVGELFF
TGCGCCAGCGGGGAAATAAGGGACAGGGTTGTCGGGGAGCTGTTTTTT
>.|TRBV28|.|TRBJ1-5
CASRRQGQRRQPQHF
TGTGCCAGCAGACGACAAGGACAAAGACGTCAGCCCCAGCATTTT
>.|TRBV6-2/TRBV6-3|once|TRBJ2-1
CASSYGIAANNEQFF
TGTGCCAGCAGTTACGGGATAGCGGCCAACAATGAGCAGTTCTTC
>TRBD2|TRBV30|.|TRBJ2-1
CAWSPQGGEQFF
TGTGCCTGGAGTCCCCAGGGAGGGGAGCAGTTCTTC
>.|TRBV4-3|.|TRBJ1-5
CASSQDIGAGAQPQHF
TGCGCCAGCAGCCAAGATATAGGGGCAGGGGCTCAGCCCCAGCATTTT
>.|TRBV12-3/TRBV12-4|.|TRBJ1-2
CATPGGFGGYTF
TGTGCCACCCCGGGTGGGTTCGGGGGCTACACCTTC
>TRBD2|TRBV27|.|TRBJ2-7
CASSLQAGSYEQYF
TGTGCCAGCAGTTTACAAGCGGGGTCGTACGAGCAGTACTTC
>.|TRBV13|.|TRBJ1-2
CASSLMGRAPANYGYTF
TGTGCCAGCAGCTTAATGGGCAGGGCACCGGCTAACTATGGCTACACCTTC
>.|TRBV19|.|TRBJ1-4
CASSITGSDTTNEKLFF
TGTGCCAGTAGTATCACAGGGTCAGATACAACTAATGAAAAACTGTTTTTT
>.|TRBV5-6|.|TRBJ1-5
CASSVADQPQHF
TGTGCCAGCAGCGTAGCGGATCAGCCCCAGCATTTT
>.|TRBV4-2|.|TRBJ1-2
CASSQGGPGSGYTF
TGTGCCAGCAGCCAAGGGGGGCCGGGTTCCGGCTACACCTTC
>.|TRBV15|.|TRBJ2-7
CATSRDGAYEQYF
TGTGCCACCAGCAGAGATGGAGCCTACGAGCAGTACTTC
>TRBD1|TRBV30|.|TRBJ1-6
CAWSPGQYNSPLHF
TGTGCCTGGAGTCCGGGACAGTATAATTCACCCCTCCACTTT
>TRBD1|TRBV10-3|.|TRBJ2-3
CAISARDSVTDTQYF
TGTGCCATCAGCGCCCGGGACAGTGTAACAGATACGCAGTATTTT
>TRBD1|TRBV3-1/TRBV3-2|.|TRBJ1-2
CASSQDSAGGVYYGYTF
TGTGCCAGCAGCCAAGATAGTGCAGGGGGAGTCTACTATGGCTACACCTTC
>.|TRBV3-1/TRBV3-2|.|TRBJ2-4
CASSQDSQWAKNIQYF
TGTGCCAGCAGCCAAGATAGCCAGTGGGCCAAAAACATTCAGTACTTC
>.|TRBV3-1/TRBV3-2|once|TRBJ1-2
CASSPGLSFIAGGYTF
TGTGCCAGCAGCCCGGGACTTTCTTTTATAGCTGGGGGCTACACCTTC
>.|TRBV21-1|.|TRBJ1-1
CASSVRQILNTEAFF
TGTGCCAGCAGCGTACGACAGATTCTGAACACTGAAGCTTTCTTT
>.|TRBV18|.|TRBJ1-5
CASSPGQNSNQPQHF
TGTGCCAGCTCACCGGGGCAGAATAGCAATCAGCCCCAGCATTTT